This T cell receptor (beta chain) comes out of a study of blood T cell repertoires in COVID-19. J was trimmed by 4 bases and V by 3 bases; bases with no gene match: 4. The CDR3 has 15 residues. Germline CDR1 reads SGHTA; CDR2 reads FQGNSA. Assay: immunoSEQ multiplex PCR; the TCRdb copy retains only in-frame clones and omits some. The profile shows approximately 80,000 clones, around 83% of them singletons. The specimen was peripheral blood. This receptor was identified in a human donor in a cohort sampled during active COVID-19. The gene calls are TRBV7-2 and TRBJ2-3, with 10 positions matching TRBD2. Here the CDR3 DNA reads TGTGCCAGCAGCTTCTCTAGCGGGGGCGCAGATACGCAGTATTTT. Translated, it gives CASSFSSGGADTQYF.